The source of this TCR beta chain is a study of CD4 T cells in relation to SARS-CoV-2 and coronaviruses. The table came from immunoSEQ multiplex PCR; TCRdb's copy has only in-frame clones and leaves some out. The sample lists some 30,000 clones; about 75% were seen once. On this clone: Its antigen remains unidentified.

The study, taken as a whole, reports: The cross-reactivity analysis covered only spike protein, not other viral proteins.

CD4+ T cells from unexposed donors were obtained before the COVID-19 pandemic (2011-2018). CD4+ T cells were isolated from the cells after 10 days of culture. V lost 3 bases to trimming and J lost 1 base; unmatched junction nucleotides: 3. Germline V lookup: CDR1 SNHLY, CDR2 FYNNEI. The CDR3 consists of 15 residues. The receptor comes from a human donor in good health. This rearrangement joins TRBV2 to TRBJ2-3, with 8 bases that match TRBD2. What was sequenced was CD4+ T cells from PBMCs, cultured in vitro. The CDR3 DNA follows: TGTGCCAGCAGTGACCTACTAGCGGGCACAGATACGCAGTATTTT. Translation: CASSDLLAGTDTQYF.